This TCR beta chain was sequenced for a study of radiation and T cells in renal cell carcinoma. At the level of the study: Nephrectomy followed 15 Gy stereotactic body radiation by 4 weeks. Study results and limitations: Baseline intratumoral clonotype presence is unknown without pretreatment biopsies. In blood, top tumor clones expanded by 2 weeks, shrinking by 4.

TCRdb's copy holds only in-frame clones and misses some; the assay was immunoSEQ multiplex PCR. The data contain some 76,000 clones, about four fifths of them seen just once; the ten biggest clones take up almost 6%. Sample time point: blood 2 weeks post-SBRT. As for treatment: 15 Gy SBRT to primary tumor, nephrectomy 4 weeks later. The germline V gene encodes CDR1 SGHRS and CDR2 YFSETQ. Trimming cost V 1 base and J 4 bases; bases outside gene matches: 3. This CDR3 is 14 amino acids long. On this clone itself: Its antigen is not known.

The chain uses TRBV5-1 and TRBJ2-3, with 7 bases matching TRBD1. This receptor was identified in a man aged 55 to 70 with renal cell carcinoma. Sequenced here: blood, sampled from a patient whose treatment included radiotherapy and nephrectomy. The CDR3 spells CASSLRQGADTQYF. The DNA of the CDR3 is TGCGCCAGCAGCTTGCGACAGGGTGCAGATACGCAGTATTTT.